A selection of T cell receptor beta chains follows, all from one sample in a study of T cell repertoires in cytomegalovirus infection. Using its own MiXCR run on the reads, TCRdb lists one record per CDR3 protein. Here the sample spans 630,000 or so distinct CDR3 sequences, 24% being singletons. Material for sequencing was CD8+ T cells from PBMCs. All receptors derive from a human donor in good health (CMV status not recorded). Some clones in this sample may be carry-over from other donors' samples. The CDR3 runs from the conserved cysteine through the conserved F or W. Each record gives: CDR3 protein, CDR3 DNA, D gene, V gene, J gene, clone size. D genes are given only for firm matches. Rows may omit the clone size; those that give it use once, few, many or a size class.

cdr3_aa: CATSGGGPWETDTQYF
cdr3_nt: TGTGCCACCAGCGGCGGAGGCCCCTGGGAGACAGATACGCAGTATTTT
d_call: NA
v_call: TRBV24-1
j_call: TRBJ2-3
clone_size: NA

cdr3_aa: CASSPEWGRETQYF
cdr3_nt: TGTGCCAGCAGCCCTGAGTGGGGGAGGGAGACCCAGTACTTC
d_call: NA
v_call: TRBV12-3/TRBV12-4
j_call: TRBJ2-5
clone_size: few

cdr3_aa: CASSLGQKPLYQETQYF
cdr3_nt: TGTGCCAGCAGCTTAGGGCAGAAACCTCTGTACCAAGAGACCCAGTACTTC
d_call: NA
v_call: TRBV7-6
j_call: TRBJ2-5
clone_size: NA

cdr3_aa: CASSYPRGNYEQYF
cdr3_nt: TGTGCCAGCAGTTACCCTAGGGGGAACTACGAGCAGTACTTC
d_call: NA
v_call: TRBV6-2/TRBV6-3
j_call: TRBJ2-7
clone_size: NA

cdr3_aa: CASSWHWDEKLFF
cdr3_nt: TGTGCCAGCAGCTGGCACTGGGACGAAAAACTGTTTTTT
d_call: NA
v_call: TRBV7-9
j_call: TRBJ1-4
clone_size: NA

cdr3_aa: CASSYVPGLSTDTQYF
cdr3_nt: TGTGCCAGCAGTTACGTCCCGGGACTAAGCACAGATACGCAGTATTTT
d_call: TRBD2
v_call: TRBV6-2/TRBV6-3
j_call: TRBJ2-3
clone_size: many

cdr3_aa: CAISEMGTSDDEQFF
cdr3_nt: TGTGCCATCAGTGAGATGGGGACTAGCGACGATGAGCAGTTCTTC
d_call: TRBD2
v_call: TRBV10-3
j_call: TRBJ2-1
clone_size: few

cdr3_aa: CASSQEFWSYNEQFF
cdr3_nt: TGTGCCAGCAGCCAAGAGTTTTGGTCCTACAATGAGCAGTTCTTC
d_call: NA
v_call: TRBV14
j_call: TRBJ2-1
clone_size: few

cdr3_aa: CSVRGGRYNEQFF
cdr3_nt: TGCAGCGTGAGGGGGGGTAGGTACAATGAGCAGTTCTTC
d_call: NA
v_call: TRBV29-1
j_call: TRBJ2-1
clone_size: NA

cdr3_aa: CASSLRDTSPLLTDTQYF
cdr3_nt: TGTGCCAGCAGCCTCCGGGACACTTCCCCCCTCCTCACAGATACGCAGTATTTT
d_call: NA
v_call: TRBV7-9
j_call: TRBJ2-3
clone_size: few

cdr3_aa: CASRSDSPYEQYF
cdr3_nt: TGTGCCAGCAGATCGGACAGTCCCTACGAGCAGTACTTC
d_call: NA
v_call: TRBV12-3/TRBV12-4
j_call: TRBJ2-7
clone_size: NA

cdr3_aa: CASSGDRSTDTQYF
cdr3_nt: TGCGCCAGCTCCGGGGACAGGAGCACAGATACGCAGTATTTT
d_call: TRBD1
v_call: TRBV10-1
j_call: TRBJ2-3
clone_size: NA

cdr3_aa: CASSLTTASGGYTF
cdr3_nt: TGTGCCAGCAGTTTGACGACGGCTTCTGGGGGCTACACCTTC
d_call: NA
v_call: TRBV6-5
j_call: TRBJ1-2
clone_size: many

cdr3_aa: CASSQLESGSYNEQFF
cdr3_nt: TGTGCCAGCAGTCAACTAGAATCAGGCTCCTACAATGAGCAGTTCTTC
d_call: NA
v_call: TRBV3-1
j_call: TRBJ2-1
clone_size: NA

cdr3_aa: CASSPQGAAYNEQFF
cdr3_nt: TGTGCCAGCAGCCCACAGGGGGCCGCCTACAATGAGCAGTTCTTC
d_call: TRBD1
v_call: TRBV6-5
j_call: TRBJ2-1
clone_size: few

cdr3_aa: CASNQRGGDNEQFF
cdr3_nt: TGTGCCAGCAATCAGCGGGGGGGTGACAATGAGCAGTTCTTC
d_call: TRBD2
v_call: TRBV27
j_call: TRBJ2-1
clone_size: NA

cdr3_aa: CASSVVGQLSYNSPLHF
cdr3_nt: TGTGCCAGCAGCGTAGTGGGACAGCTCTCCTATAATTCACCCCTCCACTTT
d_call: TRBD1
v_call: TRBV7-6
j_call: TRBJ1-6
clone_size: NA

cdr3_aa: CASIITNTGELFF
cdr3_nt: TGTGCCAGCATAATCACGAACACCGGGGAGCTGTTTTTT
d_call: NA
v_call: TRBV2
j_call: TRBJ2-2
clone_size: NA

cdr3_aa: CASRYPRDRFLTF
cdr3_nt: TGTGCCAGCAGATATCCCCGGGACCGCTTCCTGACTTTC
d_call: NA
v_call: TRBV28
j_call: TRBJ2-6
clone_size: many

cdr3_aa: CASSPSRTGELFF
cdr3_nt: TGTGCCAGCAGCCCCTCGAGAACCGGGGAGCTGTTTTTT
d_call: NA
v_call: TRBV7-6
j_call: TRBJ2-2
clone_size: many

cdr3_aa: CASSGRPWNYGYTF
cdr3_nt: TGTGCCAGCAGTGGACGTCCGTGGAACTATGGCTACACCTTC
d_call: NA
v_call: TRBV28
j_call: TRBJ1-2
clone_size: many

cdr3_aa: CASSLERGGRETQYF
cdr3_nt: TGTGCCAGCAGCTTAGAGCGGGGGGGCCGGGAGACCCAGTACTTC
d_call: TRBD2
v_call: TRBV11-2
j_call: TRBJ2-5
clone_size: many

cdr3_aa: CASSYAYEEGTQYF
cdr3_nt: TGTGCCAGCAGTTACGCTTATGAGGAGGGGACCCAGTACTTC
d_call: NA
v_call: TRBV6-2/TRBV6-3
j_call: TRBJ2-5
clone_size: NA

cdr3_aa: CSARGGEDATNEKLFF
cdr3_nt: TGCAGTGCTAGAGGGGGCGAGGACGCAACTAATGAAAAACTGTTTTTT
d_call: NA
v_call: TRBV20-1
j_call: TRBJ1-4
clone_size: NA

cdr3_aa: CASSQELRARYF
cdr3_nt: TGTGCCAGCAGCCAAGAACTTAGAGCGAGGTACTTC
d_call: NA
v_call: TRBV7-9
j_call: TRBJ2-4
clone_size: NA

cdr3_aa: CASTQIGGQDPLEQYF
cdr3_nt: TGTGCCAGCACCCAGATCGGAGGACAAGACCCCCTCGAGCAGTACTTC
d_call: NA
v_call: TRBV2
j_call: TRBJ2-7
clone_size: NA

cdr3_aa: CSARLDRVNGYTF
cdr3_nt: TGCAGTGCTAGGTTGGACAGGGTAAATGGCTACACCTTC
d_call: TRBD1
v_call: TRBV20-1
j_call: TRBJ1-2
clone_size: NA

cdr3_aa: CASNDWDGDQPQHF
cdr3_nt: TGTGCCAGCAATGATTGGGACGGCGATCAGCCCCAGCATTTT
d_call: NA
v_call: TRBV7-2
j_call: TRBJ1-5
clone_size: many

cdr3_aa: CASSYGQLYEQYF
cdr3_nt: TGTGCCAGCAGCTACGGACAGCTCTACGAGCAGTACTTC
d_call: NA
v_call: TRBV7-8
j_call: TRBJ2-7
clone_size: many